These 29 T cell receptor beta chains share one sample of origin, sequenced in a study of T-cell reconstitution after alpha-beta-depleted transplantation in children. Unique molecular identifiers were incorporated when the TCRbeta library was constructed. TCRdb redid the calling of the PCR reads with MiXCR, one entry per CDR3 protein. The table shows some 130,000 distinct CDR3 sequences, with around a tenth occurring only once. This material consisted of PBMCs, mostly from graft donor cells, taken 180 days after TCRalphabeta/CD19-depleted stem cell transplant. Receptors were obtained from a girl under three years old who had a stem cell transplant for combined immunodeficiency, so the T cells may come from the graft donor.

This rearrangement joins TRBV29-1 to TRBJ1-3; a possible D gene is TRBD1 (6 bases). With 4 bases removed from V and 0 bases from J, the gap between germline ends came to 13 bases. Germline V CDR1 and CDR2: SQVTM, ANQGSEA. This CDR3 is built from 15 residues. CDR3 sequence (DNA): TGCAGCGTTGTTGGCCCGGACAGCTCTGGAAACACCATATATTTT. Protein sequence: CSVVGPDSSGNTIYF.

The V call is TRBV9, the J call TRBJ2-6, with unresolved D. V lost 3 bases and J lost 2, with 6 bases in between. This CDR3 is 14 amino acids long. Germline CDR1 is SGDLS and CDR2 is YYNGEE. The CDR3 nucleotides are TGTGCCAGCAGCGAGGATGCTGGGGCCAACGTCCTGACTTTC. Encoded protein: CASSEDAGANVLTF.

The J gene is TRBJ1-5, the V gene TRBV28; D is uncertain. CDR1 MDHEN and CDR2 SYDVKM come from the germline V gene. V lost 2 bases and J lost 6, with 8 bases in between. The CDR3 covers 13 residues. The CDR3 nucleotides read TGTGCCAGCAGTTTACGCGGTGGTCAGCCCCAGCATTTT. This encodes CASSLRGGQPQHF. Full variable domain (remainder filled in from reference TRBV28 and TRBJ1-5): DVKVTQSSRYLVKRTGEKVFLECVQDMDHENMFWYRQDPGLGLRLIYFSYDVKMKEKGDIPEGYSVSREKKERFSLILESASTNQTSMYLCASSLRGGQPQHFGDGTRLSIL.

The chain recombines TRBV29-1 with TRBJ2-2; D is ambiguous. The CDR3 covers 12 residues. Trimming removed 5 bases from V and 4 bases from J, with 8 bases in between. Germline V lookup: CDR1 SQVTM, CDR2 ANQGSEA. CDR3 sequence (DNA): TGCAGCGTTTACAGTCCCACCGGGGAGCTGTTTTTT. Translating gives CSVYSPTGELFF.

This clonotype was recorded at least ten times. V usage is TRBV29-1 and J usage is TRBJ1-3; D might be TRBD1 (5 bases). Germline V CDR1 and CDR2: SQVTM, ANQGSEA. V was shortened by 3 bases and J by 3 bases, with 9 bases between the two germline ends. This CDR3 is 13 amino acids long. The DNA of the CDR3 is TGCAGCGTTGAGGGGGTCGGTGGAAACACCATATATTTT. Amino acid sequence: CSVEGVGGNTIYF.

This chain joins TRBV20-1 and TRBJ2-4; TRBD1 agrees at 7 bases. This CDR3 spans 13 amino acids. The J segment lost 7 bases and the V segment lost 6 bases, leaving 9 bases of the junction unmatched. CDR1 DFQATT and CDR2 SNEGSKA come from the germline V gene (reference sequence). CDR3 loop: CSAFDRVRNIQYF. CDR3 in DNA: TGCAGTGCCTTTGACAGGGTCCGGAACATTCAGTACTTC.

This clonotype was observed a few times. The chain recombines TRBV12-3 or TRBV12-4 with TRBJ1-2, with D possibly TRBD1 on 6 matching bases. With 5 bases removed from V and 4 bases from J, the gap between germline ends came to 14 bases. This CDR3 region has 14 residues. CDR3 DNA sequence: TGTGCCAGCAGTCCACTGACAGGCGGCTATGGCTACACCTTC. Translation gives CASSPLTGGYGYTF.

This clonotype has more than one count but fewer than ten. The rearrangement joins TRBV24-1 to TRBJ2-2, with D maybe TRBD1 (5 bases). The CDR3 is 16 residues long. V lost 4 bases to trimming and J lost 0 bases, with 11 bases between them. Germline V gene data show CDR1 as KGHDR and CDR2 as SFDVKD. CDR3 bases: TGTGCCACCAGTGAGCCGACAGTGGCGAACACCGGGGAGCTGTTTTTT. The encoded protein is CATSEPTVANTGELFF.

There are many counts of this clonotype. The chain carries TRBV29-1 and TRBJ1-4; no reliable D call. Trimming removed 3 bases from V and 2 bases from J, with 1 base in between. The CDR3 extends over 11 amino acids. Germline CDR1 SQVTM, CDR2 ANQGSEA. The CDR3, as DNA: TGCAGCGTTGAGACTAATGAAAAACTGTTTTTT. Translated, it gives CSVETNEKLFF.

The chain joins TRBV7-8 to TRBJ2-3; TRBD1 matches 7 bases. Germline CDR1 SGHVS, CDR2 FQNEAQ. The CDR3 extends over 16 amino acids. V shed 4 bases and J 0 bases; nucleotides not matched to a gene: 7. The CDR3 DNA is TGTGCCAGCAGCTCCAGGACAGGCACTAGCACAGATACGCAGTATTTT. It is translated as CASSSRTGTSTDTQYF.

In this sample, this clonotype turned up a few times. Germline is not matched at one junction end, which may reflect a read error. CDR3 residues: CASSLDFRDRGRVRNF. In DNA form, the CDR3 reads TGTGCCAGCAGCTTAGATTTCCGGGACAGGGGACGGGTTCGGAACTTC. J is TRBJ2-5 and V is TRBV7-8; TRBD1 matches at 10 bases. The CDR3 sequence is 16 residues long. Germline CDR1 SGHVS, CDR2 FQNEAQ.

This clonotype was picked up many times. CDR3 sequence (DNA): TGCAGCGTTACCGGACTAGTGCTCACAGATACGCAGTATTTT. It codes for CSVTGLVLTDTQYF. The V gene is TRBV29-1, the J gene TRBJ2-3, with 7 bases aligning to TRBD2. The CDR3 consists of 14 residues. Germline V gene data show CDR1 as SQVTM and CDR2 as ANQGSEA. Trimming cost V 5 bases and J 2 bases; bases outside gene matches: 7.

The chain links TRBV11-3 to TRBJ2-7; tentative D call: TRBD2 (6 bases). CDR1 is SGHNT and CDR2 is YENEEA in the germline V gene. Trimming pared 5 bases from V and 1 base from J, leaving 21 bases between. The CDR3 contains 17 residues. The CDR3 nucleotides are TGTGCCAGCAGCAAGGGTAAAAGGTTCGGGGGATCCTACGAGCAGTACTTC. Translation: CASSKGKRFGGSYEQYF.

This chain connects TRBV5-5 to TRBJ2-1; D uncertain. There are 13 residues in the CDR3. From germline, CDR1 is SGHKS and CDR2 YYEKEE (reference sequence). Between the trimmed V and J ends, which lost 4 bases and 14 bases, there was a span of 19 bases. The CDR3 region has the DNA TGTGCCAGCAGCCTCGGCCTCCTTATGATGGAGTTCTTC. This translates into CASSLGLLMMEFF.

This clonotype was seen only a few times. This chain connects TRBV7-2 to TRBJ2-5; either TRBD1 or TRBD2 may supply D (6 bases each). The germline gives CDR1 SGHTA, CDR2 FQGNSA. The germline V and J ends were trimmed by 1 base and 2 bases, with 14 bases remaining between them. The CDR3 runs 16 residues. Here the CDR3 DNA reads TGTGCCAGCAGCTTAGTGGGGGGCCTCGGACAAGAGACCCAGTACTTC. Translating gives CASSLVGGLGQETQYF.

This clonotype has at least ten counts. V gene TRBV29-1 combines with J gene TRBJ1-1; D gene unclear. Germline CDR1 SQVTM, CDR2 ANQGSEA. The length of the CDR3 is 16 residues. The ends were cut back, 1 base at V and 2 bases at J, with 17 bases in the middle. CDR3 in DNA: TGCAGCGTTGAAGTTTGGAGTGTAAAAAGAAACACTGAAGCTTTCTTT. Translation gives CSVEVWSVKRNTEAFF.

In this sample, this clonotype turned up many times. The V call is TRBV5-6, the J call TRBJ2-3, with 7 bases aligning to TRBD1. The CDR3 is made up of 15 amino acids. V lost 4 bases, J lost 0 bases, and 5 bases stayed unmatched. Per the germline V gene, CDR1 is SGHDT and CDR2 is YYEEEE. The CDR3 here is CASSPQGLSTDTQYF. CDR3 in DNA: TGTGCCAGCAGCCCACAGGGGTTAAGCACAGATACGCAGTATTTT.

The chain uses TRBV9 and TRBJ2-3; a possible D gene is TRBD1 (6 bases). V was shortened by 0 bases and J by 2 bases, with 16 bases between the two germline ends. CDR1 is SGDLS and CDR2 is YYNGEE in the germline V gene. The CDR3 has 17 residues. The CDR3: CASSVVGRGPLTDTQYF. The CDR3 DNA sequence: TGTGCCAGCAGCGTAGTGGGCAGGGGTCCTCTCACAGATACGCAGTATTTT.

This clonotype was observed a few times. The rearrangement links TRBV29-1 to TRBJ2-1, with a weak D call TRBD2 (6 bases). The CDR3 sequence is 15 residues long. Germline CDR1 is SQVTM and CDR2 is ANQGSEA. The germline V and J ends were trimmed by 6 bases and 0 bases, with 15 bases remaining between them. The chain's CDR3 is CSVVDSGSSYNEQFF. Here the CDR3 DNA reads TGCAGCGTGGTCGATAGCGGTAGCTCCTACAATGAGCAGTTCTTC.

The chain couples TRBV24-1 to TRBJ1-3; D is uncertain. The germline gives CDR1 KGHDR, CDR2 SFDVKD. There are 15 residues in the CDR3. Deletions cut 2 bases from V and 0 bases from J, with 7 bases between. The CDR3 here is CATSDSSGSGNTIYF. The CDR3 region has the DNA TGTGCCACCAGTGATTCTTCCGGCTCTGGAAACACCATATATTTT.

This clonotype was seen more than once but under ten times. The V and J genes are TRBV10-3 and TRBJ2-7, with TRBD2 matching over 9 bases. CDR1 is ENHRY, CDR2 SYGVKD, per germline. After removal of 11 bases from V and 0 bases from J, the junction contained 5 bases not matched to a gene. This CDR3 spans 13 amino acids. CDR3 residues: CAVSSGNSYEQYF. The CDR3 nucleotides are TGTGCCGTCTCTAGCGGGAACTCCTACGAGCAGTACTTC.

This clonotype was detected a few times. J is TRBJ1-2 and V is TRBV4-3, with 8 bases aligning to TRBD1. CDR1 and CDR2 from the germline V gene are LGHNA and YSLEER. The junction had 2 bases not matched to a gene; V was cut back by 4 bases and J by 4 bases. The CDR3 is made up of 13 amino acids. CDR3 loop: CASSPTGGYGYTF. CDR3 sequence (DNA): TGCGCCAGCAGCCCTACAGGGGGCTATGGCTACACCTTC.

In nucleotides, the CDR3 is TGTGCCAGCAGTTACTCGATCCTTGCGACAGGGGGCAAGAACACCGGGGAGCTGTTTTTT. Translated: CASSYSILATGGKNTGELFF. The chain carries TRBV6-2 or TRBV6-3 and TRBJ2-2, with 10 bases fitting TRBD1. V was clipped by 0 bases and J by 1 base; unmatched bases: 11. CDR3 length equals 20 residues. CDR1 and CDR2 from the germline V gene are MNHEY and SVGEGT.

This clonotype has at least ten counts. This chain links TRBV20-1 with TRBJ2-1; 11 bases are a match to TRBD2. The CDR3 extends over 13 amino acids. V lost 5 bases and J lost 8; bases outside the gene matches: 5. Germline assignment: CDR1 DFQATT and CDR2 SNEGSKA (reference sequence). The CDR3 loop is CSAHSGGAYEQFF. The CDR3, as DNA: TGCAGTGCTCATAGCGGGGGGGCCTATGAGCAGTTCTTC.

This clonotype was observed a few times. This chain uses TRBV7-9 with TRBJ2-4; a weak D match, TRBD2 (6 bases). There are 13 residues in the CDR3. Trimming took off 8 bases at V and 8 bases at J, with 16 bases between the two ends. Germline lookup yields CDR1 SEHNR and CDR2 FQNEAQ (reference sequence). The CDR3 sequence: CASSRRDWDIQYF. CDR3 DNA: TGTGCCAGCTCCCGGCGGGATTGGGACATTCAGTACTTC.

This chain connects TRBV6-2 or TRBV6-3 to TRBJ2-2, with 10 bases lining up with TRBD2. The CDR3 extends over 17 amino acids. V lost 2 bases, J lost 3 bases, and 6 bases stayed unmatched. CDR1 is MNHEY and CDR2 is SVGEGT in the germline V gene. The CDR3 sequence: CASSYEAGGPDTGELFF. CDR3 sequence (DNA): TGTGCCAGCAGTTACGAAGCGGGAGGGCCGGACACCGGGGAGCTGTTTTTT.

A note on this clonotype: A junction boundary mismatches the germline segment, possibly from a read error. This rearrangement joins TRBV12-3 or TRBV12-4 to TRBJ2-5; 11 bases fit TRBD2. This CDR3 has 16 amino acids. CDR3 DNA: TGTGCCAGCAGTTTACCCACTAGCGGGAGTCTTGGGACCCAGCACTTC. This encodes CASSLPTSGSLGTQHF.

This chain connects TRBV6-5 to TRBJ1-2; 9 bases map to TRBD1. V shed 8 bases, J shed 8 bases, and the junction held 12 bases outside the gene matches. CDR1 MNHEY and CDR2 SVGAGI come from the germline V gene. The length of the CDR3 is 14 residues. DNA of the CDR3: TGTGCCAGCGGATTACTGGACAGGGGCGAAGGCTACACCTTC. It translates to CASGLLDRGEGYTF.

In this sample, this clonotype turned up a few times. The rearrangement joins TRBV7-2 to TRBJ2-2; TRBD2 matches 9 bases. J was trimmed by 6 bases and V by 5 bases; bases with no gene match: 7. The CDR3 runs 15 residues. Germline loops: CDR1 SGHTA, CDR2 FQGNSA. The CDR3 is CASSLSGRRSGELFF. The CDR3 bases are TGTGCCAGCAGCCTAAGCGGGAGGAGGTCCGGGGAGCTGTTTTTT.